Following are 7 T cell receptor beta chains from one sample sequenced in a study of blood T cells in healthy people across ages (dated by TCRdb to between 2014 and 2017). Library construction relied on 5' RACE. The sequencer was an Illumina HiSeq 2500. A second PCR of about 6 to 11 cycles was performed with a sample-barcoded 5' primer and a J-beta primer mix. Using fastp at Q25 and MiXCR, TCRdb reprocessed the public reads and kept productive beta chains. Under each unique CDR3 protein, matching rows form one entry showing the most common genes and DNA. Within this sample are about 640,000 distinct CDR3 sequences, with approximately 50% of them counted one time only. The ten largest account for about two fifths of the sample. The sequenced material came from blood. The origin of the receptors is a man in his 60s in good health.

In regard to this clonotype: The missing conserved phenylalanine or tryptophan at the end of this CDR3 makes a read error likely. The DNA is left out, because the CDR3 cannot be placed on it with certainty; the CDR3 is given as TCRdb lists it. V and J are TRBV12-3 or TRBV12-4 and TRBJ2-7; the tabulated D call, TRBD1, remains unverified against the DNA. The CDR3 is 14 amino acids long, termini counted. This chain's CDR3 is CASTDRQSAYEQYS.

The V call is TRBV27, the J call TRBJ2-3, with TRBD2 matching 9 bases. Germline V gene lookup returns CDR1 MNHEY and CDR2 SMNVEV (reference sequence). The V segment lost 6 bases and the J segment 0 bases; nucleotides outside the gene matches: 10. The CDR3 is made up of 17 amino acids. The CDR3 sequence is CASSVGVLAGSTDTQYF. In nucleotides, the CDR3 is TGTGCCAGCAGCGTGGGGGTACTAGCGGGTAGCACAGATACGCAGTATTTT.

This clonotype was seen only a few times. The V call is TRBV5-1, the J call TRBJ2-7, with a possible D match to TRBD2 (6 bases). V lost 4 bases, J lost 0 bases, and 14 bases lay in between. The germline V gene has CDR1 SGHRS and CDR2 YFSETQ. The CDR3 covers 15 residues. In nucleotides, the CDR3 is TGCGCCAGCAGCCCGGGACTCCTGAACTCCTACGAGCAGTACTTC. This gives the protein CASSPGLLNSYEQYF.

The rearrangement uses TRBV29-1 and TRBJ1-1, with a tentative D call TRBD1 (5 bases). Germline CDR1 and CDR2: SQVTM and ANQGSEA. V was clipped by 6 bases and J by 4 bases, with 12 bases between them. This CDR3 comprises 12 residues. As DNA, the CDR3 is TGCAGCGTGCCGGGGACGGGCACTGAAGCTTTCTTT. Protein: CSVPGTGTEAFF.

This chain connects TRBV6-5 to TRBJ2-1, with 8 bases identical to TRBD2. CDR3 length equals 18 residues. In germline, CDR1 is MNHEY, CDR2 SVGAGI. The junction had 14 bases not matched to a gene; V was cut back by 0 bases and J by 7 bases. The CDR3: CASSYSTVAGGSRNEQFF. In DNA form, the CDR3 reads TGTGCCAGCAGTTACTCGACGGTGGCGGGGGGCTCAAGGAATGAGCAGTTCTTC.

The chain has TRBV29-1 and TRBJ2-3; 12 nucleotides line up with TRBD2. Trimming took 5 bases from V and 2 from J; bases not matched to a gene: 8. Germline-derived CDR1 and CDR2 are SQVTM and ANQGSEA. The CDR3 contains 16 residues. The CDR3 loop reads CSVFRLAGDHTDTQYF. Here the CDR3 DNA reads TGCAGCGTTTTCAGACTAGCGGGGGACCACACAGATACGCAGTATTTT.

The chain links TRBV4-1 to TRBJ2-2; TRBD1 aligns across 7 bases. Germline-derived CDR1 and CDR2 are MGHRA and YSYEKL. This CDR3 comprises 17 residues. V gave up 2 bases and J gave up 3 bases; unmatched junction bases: 9. The CDR3 protein is CASSQPSTGRYTGELFF. The DNA for the CDR3 is TGCGCCAGCAGCCAACCTTCGACAGGGAGATACACCGGGGAGCTGTTTTTT.